The T cell receptor beta chain under discussion was sequenced for a study of T cell changes during pregnancy in multiple sclerosis. The CDR3 totals 16 residues. The junction had 15 bases not matched to a gene; V was cut back by 3 bases and J by 8 bases. Germline-derived CDR1 and CDR2 are KGHSH and LQKENI. The method was immunoSEQ multiplex PCR; TCRdb's version includes in-frame clones alone and lacks a portion of them. The sample records tens of thousands of clones, under 95% being singletons. The chain recombines TRBV18 with TRBJ1-2; 7 nucleotides match TRBD1. Sequences were derived from peripheral blood, sampled after pregnancy. The source of this sequence is a female donor in good health, enrolled as a control in a pregnancy study. The chain's CDR3 is CASSPQESRSGGGYTF. The CDR3 region has the DNA TGTGCCAGCTCACCTCAAGAATCTCGTTCAGGGGGAGGCTACACCTTC.